This T cell receptor (beta chain) is drawn from a study of blood T cell repertoires in COVID-19 (dated by TCRdb to the early 2020s). With respect to the entire study: Samples from collaborators originated in the United States, Italy and Spain and spanned both the acute and convalescent phases of COVID-19. The material from the prospective study consisted of cDNA or gDNA derived from T cells, B-cell-depleted T cells, or PBMCs. Deeply sampled blood TCRbeta repertoires from subjects exposed to, actively infected with, or recovered from COVID-19 were included in the dataset. A freely available public database, intended as a resource for researchers studying the immune response to SARS-CoV-2, is where the repertoires were released. The samples were drawn from the first 160 participants of the ongoing ImmuneRACE study and from 1,200 or so subjects provided by 6 global collaborators. The sample metadata nearly always contained a de-identified subject ID, COVID-19 status, age in years and sex. Where HLA class I and class II types were available, the types were taken from metadata supplied by the sample provider, not from assay-based typing. The paper's findings and limits, for the study overall: The amount of clinical and demographic metadata varied by source and participant and was provided uncurated.

Enrolling through a virtual design, the prospective study's participants ranged in age from roughly 18 to 100 years and lived across roughly 23 United States geographic areas. To assign participants to cohorts, the prospective study relied on clinical history that participants themselves reported in a screening survey and a study questionnaire. A participant counted as exposed if, within 2 weeks of entering the study, that participant had been in contact with someone who had a PCR-confirmed or clinician-diagnosed COVID-19 case. Each participant in the prospective study had whole blood, serum and a nasopharyngeal or oropharyngeal swab collected by mobile phlebotomists. Prospective study participants could optionally give additional blood draws and questionnaires over a roughly two-month period. Blood samples from the prospective study were shipped frozen or at room temperature prior to DNA extraction.

Comments on this clone: It lacks a known antigen. Per-base quality was not reported, and no clone a single base away is much larger than it.

Germline trimming amounts to 3 bases on V and 6 bases on J, with 11 as the count of junction bases outside the gene matches. The CDR3 has 16 amino acids, counting the end cysteine and phenylalanine. Solely the CDR3 DNA is kept, with 48 bases framed from the first base. In the germline V gene, CDR1 corresponds to KGHSH and CDR2 to LQKENI. The immunoSEQ Assay, a bias-controlled multiplex PCR, was used to amplify TCRbeta CDR3 regions from genomic DNA. The original pipeline was this. The number of nucleated cells in each sample was estimated by amplification of reference gene primers within the assay. To quantify the absolute abundance of each unique TCRbeta CDR3 rearrangement, sequence reads were collapsed and filtered. For each sample, productive Simpson clonality was calculated by taking the square root of Simpson's diversity index across productive rearrangements. TCRdb stores this immuneACCESS table with in-frame sequences only. Part of the clones is absent; in the studies checked, under half of the shortfall reflects unresolved V genes, and no reason is known for the rest. The V and J calls and the clone size are those of that table, but D and trimming were determined from the DNA. The sample table holds about 350,000 clones, of which around nine tenths were seen once. The ten largest account for approximately 1% of the sample.

The chain is encoded by TRBV18 joined to TRBJ2-1; TRBD2 agrees with 7 junctional bases. Material for sequencing was PBMCs or T cells enriched from blood (not recorded which). The source is a woman in her twenties or thirties who had been exposed to COVID-19. CDR3 region: CASSPLLTGGGNEQFF. The sequenced DNA: TGTGCCAGCTCACCTCTCCTAACGGGAGGTGGCAATGAGCAGTTCTTC.